This T cell receptor (beta chain) was identified during a study of post-analysis software for immune sequencing data. Study at large: Several disease courses (relapsing-remitting, secondary progressive and progressive-relapsing) of multiple sclerosis were included. Study-level results: There were four or five TRBV segments more frequent in patients than controls, and TRBV5-6, TRBV5-1 and TRBV20-1 were among them. In multiple sclerosis, normalized Chao1 diversity was significantly below that of controls.

Details on this clonotype: Antigen unknown.

Unique molecular identifiers tagged the TCR beta cDNA libraries. TCRdb processed the PCR reads anew with MiXCR; each CDR3 protein has one entry. The data contain 650,000 to 900,000 distinct CDR3 sequences, 40% to 55% of them singletons. The CDR3 consists of 13 residues. Germline CDR1 and CDR2: SQVTM and ANQGSEA. The clonotype comes from a girl aged 5-17 years with multiple sclerosis. Source material: blood. J is TRBJ2-5 and V is TRBV29-1; possibly TRBD1 for D (6 bases). The J call may be in error: the DNA end matches TRBJ2-7 better. DNA of the CDR3: TGCAGCGTCCTACAGGGAGAGGGCTACGAGCAGTACTTC. Amino acids: CSVLQGEGYEQYF.